The rows below give T cell receptor beta chains drawn from one sample of a study of T cell responses to AZD1222 COVID-19 vaccine. TCRdb's table, derived via immunoSEQ multiplex PCR, lists solely in-frame clones and lacks some. The sample yields some 100,000 clones, about 83% seen once. The sequenced sample was peripheral blood, obtained on day 0 of AZD1222 vaccination. The origin of the receptors is an adult in good health. The CDR3 runs from the conserved cysteine through the conserved F or W. Each record gives: clone size, D gene, V gene, J gene, CDR3 DNA, CDR3 protein. D genes are given only for firm matches. Size is omitted from some rows. Given values are once, few, many or a class for expanded clones.

size: .
D: TRBD1
V: TRBV18
J: TRBJ2-7
DNA: TGTGCCAGCTCACCTCTTGGGACAGGGACATTCAACGAGCAGTACTTC
CDR3: CASSPLGTGTFNEQYF

size: .
D: .
V: TRBV5-4
J: TRBJ1-2
DNA: TGTGCCAGCAGCACCAACAGGGATGGCTATGGCTACACCTTC
CDR3: CASSTNRDGYGYTF

size: .
D: .
V: TRBV5-1
J: TRBJ1-2
DNA: TGCGCCAGCAGCCCTCCGGGTCCGGGGGGCTACACCTTC
CDR3: CASSPPGPGGYTF

size: .
D: TRBD1
V: TRBV19
J: TRBJ1-1
DNA: TGTGCCAGTAACAATAGGGACAGGGGTGAAGCTTTCTTT
CDR3: CASNNRDRGEAFF

size: .
D: .
V: TRBV13
J: TRBJ2-6
DNA: TGTGCCAGCAGCCCGGGGTTTCGGGGGGCCAACGTCCTGACTTTC
CDR3: CASSPGFRGANVLTF

size: .
D: .
V: TRBV3-1/TRBV3-2
J: TRBJ2-7
DNA: TGTGCCAGCAGCCCGACTAGTTCGGTGCAGTACTTC
CDR3: CASSPTSSVQYF

size: .
D: .
V: TRBV5-5
J: TRBJ1-2
DNA: TGTGCCAGCAGCTTGGTCGGCGGACGGATAAACTATGGCTACACCTTC
CDR3: CASSLVGGRINYGYTF

size: .
D: .
V: TRBV7-2
J: TRBJ1-5
DNA: TGTGCCAGCAGCTTGGTTGGGTCCGTCAGGGGAGGTCAGCCCCAGCATTTT
CDR3: CASSLVGSVRGGQPQHF

size: .
D: TRBD2
V: TRBV5-1
J: TRBJ2-5
DNA: TGCGCCAGCAGCTTGGTGGCTAGCGGGAGCTATGAGACCCAGTACTTC
CDR3: CASSLVASGSYETQYF

size: .
D: TRBD1
V: TRBV5-4
J: TRBJ1-1
DNA: TGTGCCAGCAGCCTCGGACAGGGAGGCACTGAAGCTTTCTTT
CDR3: CASSLGQGGTEAFF

size: .
D: .
V: TRBV4-1
J: TRBJ2-5
DNA: TGCGCCAGCAGCCCGGAGGGGACGGAGACCCAGTACTTC
CDR3: CASSPEGTETQYF

size: .
D: .
V: TRBV28
J: TRBJ2-5
DNA: TGTGCCAGCAGTCTCTTTCAAGCGGCAGCCCAAGAGACCCAGTACTTC
CDR3: CASSLFQAAAQETQYF

size: once
D: TRBD1
V: TRBV10-3
J: TRBJ1-6
DNA: TGTGCCATCAGTGAGGGGGACAGGGTCAATTCACCCCTCCACTTT
CDR3: CAISEGDRVNSPLHF

size: .
D: .
V: TRBV11-2
J: TRBJ2-7
DNA: TGTGCCAGCAGCCTCAGCTTAAGCTCCTACGAGCAGTACTTC
CDR3: CASSLSLSSYEQYF

size: .
D: TRBD1
V: TRBV3-1/TRBV3-2
J: TRBJ1-2
DNA: TGTGCCAGCAGCAGGACAGGGCTCGGCTATGGCTACACCTTC
CDR3: CASSRTGLGYGYTF

size: .
D: .
V: TRBV28
J: TRBJ1-1
DNA: TGTGCCAGCCGGGGTCAAACTGAAGCTTTCTTT
CDR3: CASRGQTEAFF

size: once
D: TRBD1
V: TRBV7-9
J: TRBJ2-1
DNA: TGTGCCAGCAGCTCCCAGGGGGACAGGGTCCATGAGCAGTTCTTC
CDR3: CASSSQGDRVHEQFF

size: once
D: TRBD1
V: TRBV4-3
J: TRBJ1-2
DNA: TGCGCCAGCAGCCAAAATTTCGTTGCAGGGGGCTACTATGGCTACACCTTC
CDR3: CASSQNFVAGGYYGYTF

size: .
D: .
V: TRBV5-1
J: TRBJ2-7
DNA: TGCGCCAGCAGCTTGAGGGCCATCCCCCCAGTCGAGCAGTACTTC
CDR3: CASSLRAIPPVEQYF

size: .
D: .
V: TRBV19
J: TRBJ1-1
DNA: TGTGCCATTTGGGGGGGAGTTGAAGCTTTCTTT
CDR3: CAIWGGVEAFF

size: .
D: .
V: TRBV5-8
J: TRBJ1-5
DNA: TGTGCCAGCAGCTTGGTGGCAGGGAATCAGCCCCAGCATTTT
CDR3: CASSLVAGNQPQHF

size: .
D: TRBD1
V: TRBV5-5
J: TRBJ1-4
DNA: TGTGCCAGCAGCTCTCCGGGACAGGGAGATGAAAAACTGTTTTTT
CDR3: CASSSPGQGDEKLFF

size: .
D: .
V: TRBV7-8
J: TRBJ1-1
DNA: TGTGCCAGCAGCCAAGACAGAGGCAGCCGCAGCACTGAAGCTTTCTTT
CDR3: CASSQDRGSRSTEAFF

size: .
D: TRBD2
V: TRBV7-2
J: TRBJ2-5
DNA: TGTGCCAGCAGCTTGACTAGCGGGAGCCAAGAGACCCAGTACTTC
CDR3: CASSLTSGSQETQYF

size: .
D: TRBD1
V: TRBV7-9
J: TRBJ1-1
DNA: TGTGCCAGCAGCTTACCAACAGGGGCTGAAGCTTTCTTT
CDR3: CASSLPTGAEAFF

size: .
D: TRBD2
V: TRBV5-1
J: TRBJ2-1
DNA: TGCGCCAGCAGTTTTGGGAGGGATTTGTTCTTC
CDR3: CASSFGRDLFF

size: .
D: TRBD2
V: TRBV29-1
J: TRBJ2-7
DNA: TGCAGCGTTGAACCGGGAGGATCGAACGAGCAGTACTTC
CDR3: CSVEPGGSNEQYF

size: .
D: .
V: TRBV6-6
J: TRBJ1-2
DNA: TGTGCCAGCAGTTCTGACACAACCTTTCGATATGGCTACACCTTC
CDR3: CASSSDTTFRYGYTF

size: .
D: .
V: TRBV7-8
J: TRBJ2-7
DNA: TGTGCCAGCAGCTTACAGGGAGGTAACTACGAGCAGTACTTC
CDR3: CASSLQGGNYEQYF

size: .
D: .
V: TRBV10-3
J: TRBJ2-3
DNA: TGTGCCATCAGAGAGTTAGGCGGAGAGACAGATACGCAGTATTTT
CDR3: CAIRELGGETDTQYF

size: .
D: .
V: TRBV19
J: TRBJ1-1
DNA: TGTGCCAGTGGGGAAAGACCGGCTATGAACACTGAAGCTTTCTTT
CDR3: CASGERPAMNTEAFF

size: .
D: .
V: TRBV3-1/TRBV3-2
J: TRBJ1-2
DNA: TGTGCCAGCAGCCAAGATCCCTTCTATGGCTACACCTTC
CDR3: CASSQDPFYGYTF

size: .
D: .
V: TRBV12-3/TRBV12-4
J: TRBJ2-1
DNA: TGTGCCAGCAGTCAATCTAGCGTTGAGCAGTTCTTC
CDR3: CASSQSSVEQFF

size: .
D: TRBD1
V: TRBV6-5
J: TRBJ1-4
DNA: TGTGCCAGCAGCTTAGACAGGGGGAATGAAAAACTGTTTTTT
CDR3: CASSLDRGNEKLFF

size: .
D: .
V: TRBV7-8
J: TRBJ1-5
DNA: TGTGCCAGCAGCTTAGGGGCAGTTAGCAATCAGCCCCAGCATTTT
CDR3: CASSLGAVSNQPQHF

size: once
D: .
V: TRBV19
J: TRBJ1-5
DNA: TGTGCCAGTAGGAGCAGCCGGATCAACGATCCCCAGCATTTT
CDR3: CASRSSRINDPQHF

size: .
D: TRBD2
V: TRBV7-9
J: TRBJ2-7
DNA: TGTGCCAGCAGCCCGGGACTAGCGGTTTACGAGCAGTACTTC
CDR3: CASSPGLAVYEQYF

size: .
D: TRBD1
V: TRBV18
J: TRBJ2-3
DNA: TGTGCCAGCTCACCAGGACAGGGGAGGGATACGCAGTATTTT
CDR3: CASSPGQGRDTQYF

size: .
D: .
V: TRBV20-1
J: TRBJ1-2
DNA: TGCAGTGCTGGGGGGGGCTATGGCTACACCTTC
CDR3: CSAGGGYGYTF

size: .
D: .
V: TRBV4-1
J: TRBJ1-3
DNA: TGCGCCAGCAGCCAATACGGCCGCTCTGGAAACACCATATATTTT
CDR3: CASSQYGRSGNTIYF

size: .
D: TRBD2
V: TRBV2
J: TRBJ2-1
DNA: TGTGCCAGCTTAGCGGGTGAGCAGTTCTTC
CDR3: CASLAGEQFF

size: .
D: .
V: TRBV5-4
J: TRBJ1-4
DNA: TGTGCCAGCAGCTTAGGGGACACCGGGGGAGAAAAACTGTTTTTT
CDR3: CASSLGDTGGEKLFF

size: .
D: .
V: TRBV9
J: TRBJ1-3
DNA: TGTGCCAGCAGCGCCACCGGTGCCACCTCCGGAGACACCATATATTTT
CDR3: CASSATGATSGDTIYF

size: once
D: TRBD1
V: TRBV5-1
J: TRBJ2-3
DNA: TGCGCCAGCAGGACAGGGGAACCATTGGGCCCACCAGATACGCAGTATTTT
CDR3: CASRTGEPLGPPDTQYF

size: .
D: .
V: TRBV18
J: TRBJ2-7
DNA: TGTGCCAGCTCACCTCTTGGGCTCAACGGCCGCGAGCAGTACTTC
CDR3: CASSPLGLNGREQYF

size: .
D: .
V: TRBV20-1
J: TRBJ1-5
DNA: TGCAGTGCTAGTATAGGGAGCAATCAGCCCCAGCATTTT
CDR3: CSASIGSNQPQHF

size: once
D: .
V: TRBV14
J: TRBJ1-1
DNA: TGTGCCAGCAGCCAAGATCTTGGGGGGACGGACATTGAAGCTTTCTTT
CDR3: CASSQDLGGTDIEAFF

size: .
D: TRBD1
V: TRBV10-3
J: TRBJ2-3
DNA: TGTGCCATCGGCCAGGGGGCATCAGATACGCAGTATTTT
CDR3: CAIGQGASDTQYF

size: .
D: TRBD1
V: TRBV5-1
J: TRBJ1-2
DNA: TGCGCCAGCAGCCCGGAAGGGACAGGGGGCTATGGCTACACCTTC
CDR3: CASSPEGTGGYGYTF

size: .
D: TRBD1
V: TRBV5-1
J: TRBJ2-7
DNA: TGCGCCAGCAGCCCTTTCGGGACAGGGTCCTACGAGCAGTACTTC
CDR3: CASSPFGTGSYEQYF